This T cell receptor (beta chain) was documented in a study of memory CD4+ T cells and cytomegalovirus serostatus. The sort gate was single viable CD3+CD4+CD8-CD45RO+ cells for memory CD4+ T cells. The J segment lost 7 bases and the V segment lost 2 bases, leaving 9 bases of the junction unmatched. CDR3 length equals 15 residues. Per germline, CDR1 MNHNY and CDR2 SVGAGI (reference sequence). Sequenced by immunoSEQ multiplex PCR; TCRdb stores in-frame clones only, minus some. The table shows approximately 26,000 clones, with around 80% occurring only once. This chain links TRBV6-6 with TRBJ1-1; 8 bases line up with TRBD1. Sequencing used memory CD4+ T cells from blood. This receptor was identified in an adult in good health and CMV-seronegative. This CDR3 is CASSYPSTGVGEAFF. The CDR3 bases are TGTGCCAGCAGTTACCCTTCGACAGGGGTTGGTGAAGCTTTCTTT.